This T cell receptor beta chain was captured by sequencing in a study of control samples from healthy donors and cancer patients. V was pared by 4 bases and J by 0 bases, with 6 bases of the junction left unmatched. This CDR3 is built from 16 residues. The germline V gene has CDR1 MGHDK and CDR2 SYGVNS. TCRdb keeps only in-frame clones here, not all; method: immunoSEQ multiplex PCR. The sample shows tens of thousands of clones, approximately 88% of them seen only once. Material: PBMCs. This chain connects TRBV25-1 to TRBJ1-1, with 9 bases lining up with TRBD1. The receptor was derived from a man between 65 and 79 years old with lung cancer. CDR3 nucleotides: TGTGCCAGCAGTGGCGACAGGGGGACTCTGAACACTGAAGCTTTCTTT. This gives the protein CASSGDRGTLNTEAFF. Together with reference TRBV25-1 and TRBJ1-1, the CDR3 gives the full variable domain: EADIYQTPRYLVIGTGKKITLECSQTMGHDKMYWYQQDPGMELHLIHYSYGVNSTEKGDLSSESTVSRIRTEHFPLTLESARPSHTSQYLCASSGDRGTLNTEAFFGQGTRLTVV.